The rows below give T cell receptor beta chains drawn from one sample of a study of T cell repertoires in cytomegalovirus infection. TCRdb re-called the reads through MiXCR, storing one row per CDR3 protein. The table shows around 300,000 distinct CDR3 sequences, with about 23% occurring only once. Material for sequencing was PBMCs. These receptors were obtained from a human donor in good health (CMV status not recorded). Some clones in this sample may be carry-over from other donors' samples. Both conserved end residues are part of each CDR3. Each record gives: CDR3 DNA, CDR3 protein, V gene, clone size, J gene, D gene. The D gene is left open where the match is weak. The size of a clone is reported for some rows only, either as once, few or many, or as a class for expanded clones.

TGTGCTACAGGGCACACTGAAGCTTTCTTT	CATGHTEAFF	TRBV2	NA	TRBJ1-1	NA
TGTGCCAGCAGCCTGGCCTTACTAGCGGGGAGCACAGATACGCAGTATTTT	CASSLALLAGSTDTQYF	TRBV7-2	NA	TRBJ2-3	TRBD2
TGTGCCAGCAGTCCCCCGGGACAGGGGACCACCGGGGAGCTGTTTTTT	CASSPPGQGTTGELFF	TRBV28	NA	TRBJ2-2	TRBD1
TGTGCCAGCAGCCGCAGCTCAGTCAAGAACACCGGGGAGCTGTTTTTT	CASSRSSVKNTGELFF	TRBV7-2	medium-sized	TRBJ2-2	NA
TGTGCCAGCAGCTTAGGGGCCCGCCGAGGTCTTGGCTACGAGCAGTACTTC	CASSLGARRGLGYEQYF	TRBV7-2	many	TRBJ2-7	NA
TGTGCCAGCAGCTTGGTACAGGGGGCTGGGCAGTTCTTC	CASSLVQGAGQFF	TRBV7-3	NA	TRBJ2-1	TRBD1
TGTGCCTGGAGTGTAACTGGGGGCGGGCAGCCCCAGCATTTT	CAWSVTGGGQPQHF	TRBV30	NA	TRBJ1-5	NA
TGTGCCAGCAGAAGAAGGACACCTCATAGCAATCAGCCCCAGCATTTT	CASRRRTPHSNQPQHF	TRBV28	NA	TRBJ1-5	NA
TGTGCCAGCAGCTTTGGGGGGCTCCAGGGAGATACGCAGTATTTT	CASSFGGLQGDTQYF	TRBV7-2	NA	TRBJ2-3	NA
TGTGCCAGCAATCAGGAGGGACTAGCGGTCGGGGAGACCCAGTACTTC	CASNQEGLAVGETQYF	TRBV19	few	TRBJ2-5	TRBD2
TGTGCCAGCAGCTACCAGCGGAGCTACGAGCAGTACTTC	CASSYQRSYEQYF	TRBV7-2	few	TRBJ2-7	NA